This paragraph covers one T cell receptor (beta chain) sequence. Authors' data handling: From reference gene primer amplification, estimates of nucleated cell counts were derived. Assay used: immunoSEQ multiplex PCR; TCRdb lists only in-frame clones, some missing. Clonal size and the V and J genes are those of that table, whereas D and trimming came from the DNA. Seen here are under 300,000 clones, around 83% observed once, and the top ten hold roughly 1.9%. This entry is derived from a study of blood T cell repertoires in COVID-19. About the study: Sites across the United States, Italy and Spain contributed samples from acute and convalescent COVID-19. From T cells, B-cell-depleted T cells, or PBMCs came the material, which was cDNA or gDNA.

The CDR3 length is 14 residues. The V gene's germline CDR1 is LNHDA and CDR2 SQIVND (reference sequence). Trimming cost V 3 bases and J 9 bases; bases outside gene matches: 8. The chain joins TRBV19 to TRBJ2-1, with 7 bases aligning to TRBD1. The receptor's source is a man under 40 who had recovered from COVID-19. The sequenced material came from peripheral blood. CDR3 bases: TGTGCCAGTAGTATTCGTCGGGACAGCTCTGAGCAGTTCTTC. Its translation: CASSIRRDSSEQFF.